This TCR beta chain was documented in a study of T cells in Graves' hyperthyroidism and ophthalmopathy. There were TCR beta CDR3 regions amplified from RNA transcripts. A first-round RT-PCR of the TCR CDR3 used the HTBI primer set. MiXCR, applied by TCRdb to the multiplex PCR reads, yields one record per CDR3 protein. Of a few hundred thousand distinct CDR3 sequences in the sample, about 45% were seen once. This CDR3 has 16 amino acids. Trimming removed 5 bases from V and 3 bases from J; junction bases left unmatched: 8. CDR1 is LNHDA, CDR2 SQIVND, per germline (reference sequence). The table lists this clonotype with many counts.

The source of this sequence is an adult woman with Graves' disease, either hyperthyroidism or ophthalmopathy (not recorded which). This chain uses TRBV19 with TRBJ1-5; 9 bases fit TRBD1. Sequenced input: peripheral blood or thyroid tissue (not recorded which). CDR3 sequence reads: CASSQPGQGFNQPQHF. DNA of the CDR3: TGTGCCAGTAGTCAACCGGGACAGGGCTTCAATCAGCCCCAGCATTTT.